The 27 T cell receptor beta chains reported below all come from one sample, sequenced in a study of cytomegalovirus exposure and HLA in healthy donors. Profiled with immunoSEQ multiplex PCR; TCRdb holds only in-frame clones, not every one. The sample contains more than 75,000 clones, 85% to 95% of which appear only once. Sequencing was done on a sample of PBMCs. Source of these receptors: a man younger than 35 in good health and CMV-seronegative.

The J gene is TRBJ2-7, the V gene TRBV6-5; D is possibly TRBD2 (6 bases). V was clipped by 4 bases and J by 3 bases, with 13 bases between them. CDR1 is MNHEY, CDR2 SVGAGI, per germline. The CDR3 runs to 14 residues. As DNA, the CDR3 is TGTGCCAGCAGTTCGCGGTGGGGGGACTACGAGCAGTACTTC. Protein sequence: CASSSRWGDYEQYF.

This chain connects TRBV6-5 to TRBJ2-3, with a possible D match to TRBD1 (5 bases). There are 16 residues in the CDR3. The germline V gene encodes CDR1 MNHEY and CDR2 SVGAGI. V lost 3 bases and J 2 bases, leaving 15 bases between the germline ends. This CDR3 reads CASSYVRVPSTDTQYF. The CDR3 bases are TGTGCCAGCAGTTATGTCAGGGTACCCTCCACAGATACGCAGTATTTT.

This clone came up once. The J gene is TRBJ2-7, the V gene TRBV7-2, with D hard to call. V was trimmed by 3 bases and J by 5 bases, leaving 5 bases between them. The CDR3 length is 11 residues. Germline-derived CDR1 and CDR2 are SGHTA and FQGNSA. The CDR3 reads CASSLLNEQYF. The CDR3 DNA reads TGTGCCAGCAGCTTGCTAAACGAGCAGTACTTC.

V and J are TRBV2 and TRBJ1-2, with 7 bases fitting TRBD1. The V gene's germline CDR1 is SNHLY and CDR2 FYNNEI. The CDR3 runs to 14 residues. The trim removed 6 bases at V and 6 bases at J, leaving 10 bases unmatched. CDR3 region: CASRDRDRVNGYTF. The DNA for the CDR3 is TGTGCCAGCAGAGATCGCGACAGGGTTAATGGCTACACCTTC. Based on the CDR3 plus reference TRBV2 and TRBJ1-2, the full variable domain is EPEVTQTPSHQVTQMGQEVILRCVPISNHLYFYWYRQILGQKVEFLVSFYNNEISEKSEIFDDQFSVERPDGSNFTLKIRSTKLEDSAMYFCASRDRDRVNGYTFGSGTRLTVV.

The chain couples TRBV6-1 to TRBJ1-2; no reliable D call. The CDR3 runs 14 residues. The V end was cut by 1 base, the J end by 5 bases, with 11 bases between. In germline, CDR1 is MNHNS, CDR2 SASEGT. This CDR3 is CASSEGGAKYGYTF. The CDR3 DNA follows: TGTGCCAGCAGTGAAGGCGGTGCGAAGTATGGCTACACCTTC.

The rearrangement joins TRBV18 to TRBJ1-5, with 9 bases aligning to TRBD1. The trim removed 3 bases at V and 7 bases at J, leaving 7 bases unmatched. The germline V gene has CDR1 KGHSH and CDR2 LQKENI. CDR3 size: 15 residues. The CDR3 is CASSPQDRGLQPQHF. The CDR3, as DNA: TGTGCCAGCTCACCTCAGGACAGGGGTTTGCAGCCCCAGCATTTT.

This chain uses TRBV5-4 with TRBJ1-1; a possible D gene is TRBD1 (6 bases). V was cut by 0 bases and J by 5 bases, with 14 bases left in between. The CDR3 is 15 amino acids. The V gene's germline CDR1 is SGHNT and CDR2 YYREEE (reference sequence). The CDR3 spells CASSLDGTGWTEAFF. CDR3 DNA: TGTGCCAGCAGCTTGGACGGAACAGGGTGGACTGAAGCTTTCTTT.

This chain's CDR3 is CASSPKPPGVGYNEQFF. CDR3 nucleotides: TGCGCCAGCAGCCCTAAGCCTCCAGGGGTCGGATATAATGAGCAGTTCTTC. The J gene is TRBJ2-1, the V gene TRBV5-1; maybe TRBD1 (6 bases). CDR1 is SGHRS, CDR2 YFSETQ, per germline. V lost 4 bases to trimming and J lost 7 bases, with 24 bases between them. The CDR3 has 17 residues. Variable domain in full (rest from reference TRBV5-1 and TRBJ2-1): KAGVTQTPRYLIKTRGQQVTLSCSPISGHRSVSWYQQTPGQGLQFLFEYFSETQRNKGNFPGRFSGRQFSNSRSEMNVSTLELGDSALYLCASSPKPPGVGYNEQFFGPGTRLTVL.

This clone was observed a few times. This chain connects TRBV27 to TRBJ1-4; a possible D gene is TRBD1 (6 bases). The germline V and J ends were trimmed by 6 bases and 14 bases, with 22 bases remaining between them. CDR3 size: 14 residues. The germline V gene encodes CDR1 MNHEY and CDR2 SMNVEV (reference sequence). The CDR3 DNA follows: TGTGCCAGCAGGCCGCCGGACAGCCCTCGCAGGCTGTTTTTT. Translation: CASRPPDSPRRLFF.

This chain links TRBV30 with TRBJ1-6; no clear D gene. The V gene lost 2 bases and the J gene lost 3 bases, with 2 bases spanning the gap. The germline V gene has CDR1 GTSNPN and CDR2 SVGIG (reference sequence). This CDR3 has 12 amino acids. In DNA, the CDR3 is TGTGCCTGGAGTCACTATAATTCACCCCTCCACTTT. This codes for CAWSHYNSPLHF.

The chain links TRBV5-1 to TRBJ2-1, with 9 positions matching TRBD2. The CDR3 is 16 amino acids. V gave up 4 bases and J gave up 8 bases; unmatched junction bases: 13. Germline V gives CDR1 SGHRS, CDR2 YFSETQ. The CDR3 reads CASSVRVAGATHEQFF. The CDR3 DNA reads as TGCGCCAGCAGCGTGAGGGTAGCGGGGGCCACCCATGAGCAGTTCTTC.

The chain couples TRBV4-1 to TRBJ1-5; unclear D gene. CDR3 length: 15 residues. V was trimmed by 1 base and J by 6 bases, leaving 13 bases between them. Germline values: CDR1 MGHRA, CDR2 YSYEKL. As DNA, the CDR3 is TGCGCCAGCAGCCAAGCGGGAAAGGGTATTCAGCCCCAGCATTTT. Its translation: CASSQAGKGIQPQHF.

The V and J genes are TRBV15 and TRBJ1-5; D is possibly TRBD1 (6 bases). This CDR3 is 14 amino acids long. V was clipped by 3 bases and J by 12 bases, with 18 bases between them. Germline CDR1 reads LNHNV; CDR2 reads YYDKDF (reference sequence). CDR3 DNA sequence: TGTGCCACCAGCAGGCGTAGGGGGAAGGAACACCAGCATTTT. It translates to CATSRRRGKEHQHF.

The V gene is TRBV7-6, the J gene TRBJ2-5; 8 nucleotides align to TRBD1. This CDR3 is built from 15 residues. V lost 4 bases to trimming and J lost 5 bases; unmatched junction nucleotides: 9. The germline gives CDR1 SGHVS, CDR2 FNYEAQ. The CDR3 is CASSSRTGFIETQYF. The CDR3 nucleotides are TGTGCCAGCAGCTCCCGGACAGGGTTCATCGAGACCCAGTACTTC.

V is TRBV4-2 and J is TRBJ1-5; a possible D gene is TRBD1 (5 bases). The CDR3 extends over 15 amino acids. Trimming took 1 base from V and 3 from J, leaving 10 bases between them. Germline V CDR1 and CDR2: LGHNA, YNFKEQ. CDR3 loop: CASSQGGLPNQPQHF. CDR3 sequence (DNA): TGTGCCAGCAGCCAAGGGGGACTCCCCAATCAGCCCCAGCATTTT.

The chain couples TRBV7-6 to TRBJ2-7; no clear D. CDR1 is SGHVS and CDR2 is FNYEAQ in the germline V gene. V was clipped by 1 base and J by 0 bases, with 7 bases between them. This CDR3 region has 14 residues. The CDR3 coding sequence is TGTGCCAGCAGCTTAGGTGGCTTCTCCTACGAGCAGTACTTC. The encoded protein is CASSLGGFSYEQYF.

The rearrangement links TRBV4-1 to TRBJ2-7; 7 bases align to TRBD2. The junction had 15 bases not matched to a gene; V was cut back by 6 bases and J by 7 bases. Germline values: CDR1 MGHRA, CDR2 YSYEKL. The CDR3 has 15 residues. This chain's CDR3 is CASREAGGRVGEQYF. As DNA, the CDR3 is TGCGCCAGCAGGGAGGCGGGCGGGAGAGTTGGGGAGCAGTACTTC.

The chain carries TRBV23-1 and TRBJ2-7; TRBD2 agrees at 14 bases. TRBV23-1 is an open reading frame, and its role is uncertain. Trimming took 4 bases from V and 5 from J; bases not matched to a gene: 4. CDR3 length: 15 amino acids. DNA of the CDR3: TGCGCCAGCAGTCGACTAGCGGGAGGGTTCCACGAGCAGTACTTC. Translating it yields CASSRLAGGFHEQYF.

This clone has just one count. The chain has TRBV10-3 and TRBJ2-6; perhaps TRBD2 as D (5 bases). V was pared by 3 bases and J by 3 bases, with 18 bases between. CDR1 and CDR2 (germline): ENHRY, SYGVKD. The CDR3 contains 18 residues. The CDR3 nucleotides read TGTGCCATCAGTGACTCTAGCTCCGGAGGTGGTGGGGCCAACGTCCTGACTTTC. Its translation: CAISDSSSGGGGANVLTF.

The chain employs TRBV5-4 and TRBJ2-5, with 7 bases aligning to TRBD1. Per the germline V gene, CDR1 is SGHNT and CDR2 is YYREEE (reference sequence). V dropped 0 bases and J dropped 4; count of bases not matched to a gene: 3. The CDR3 is 14 residues long. The CDR3 here is CASSLDRGGETQYF. The DNA of the CDR3 is TGTGCCAGCAGCTTGGACAGGGGCGGAGAGACCCAGTACTTC.

The chain uses TRBV7-2 and TRBJ2-5; 7 nucleotides match TRBD1. V was pared by 7 bases and J by 1 base, with 9 bases of the junction left unmatched. The CDR3 consists of 15 residues. CDR1 and CDR2 (germline): SGHTA, FQGNSA. Here the CDR3 DNA reads TGTGCCAGCACCGCTGACAGGGCGGGCCAAGAGACCCAGTACTTC. Its translation: CASTADRAGQETQYF.

This chain uses TRBV5-8 with TRBJ1-4, with 8 nucleotides matching TRBD1. The CDR3 covers 16 residues. The V gene's germline CDR1 is SGHTS and CDR2 YDEGEE. V shed 5 bases, J shed 7 bases, and the junction held 13 bases outside the gene matches. The CDR3 spells CASRRQGARTAEKLFF. The CDR3 DNA reads TGTGCCAGCAGGCGGCAGGGGGCCCGGACTGCTGAAAAACTGTTTTTT.

CDR3 region: CASTTRLLGYGYTF. The CDR3 DNA follows: TGTGCCAGTACCACCCGACTCCTAGGCTATGGCTACACCTTC. The chain employs TRBV19 and TRBJ1-2; D gene ambiguous. Trimming cost V 7 bases and J 4 bases, with 16 bases left between them. The V gene's germline CDR1 is LNHDA and CDR2 SQIVND (reference sequence). The CDR3 sequence is 14 residues long.

The rearrangement links TRBV5-1 to TRBJ1-2, with 10 bases lining up with TRBD1. Trimming took 2 bases from V and 4 from J; bases not matched to a gene: 8. Germline lookup yields CDR1 SGHRS and CDR2 YFSETQ. The CDR3 runs to 16 residues. This CDR3 is CASSLTMGQGIYGYTF. The CDR3, as DNA: TGCGCCAGCAGCTTAACCATGGGACAGGGGATCTATGGCTACACCTTC. Complete variable domain (other parts from reference TRBV5-1 and TRBJ1-2): KAGVTQTPRYLIKTRGQQVTLSCSPISGHRSVSWYQQTPGQGLQFLFEYFSETQRNKGNFPGRFSGRQFSNSRSEMNVSTLELGDSALYLCASSLTMGQGIYGYTFGSGTRLTVV.

The chain joins TRBV4-2 to TRBJ2-7; the D gene is possibly TRBD2 (5 bases). This CDR3 has 14 amino acids. The V gene lost 1 base and the J gene lost 4 bases, with 11 bases spanning the gap. Per germline, CDR1 LGHNA and CDR2 YNFKEQ. The CDR3 sequence: CASSQGAGLYEQYF. CDR3 DNA sequence: TGTGCCAGCAGCCAAGGGGCGGGTCTATACGAGCAGTACTTC.

This clone was seen only a few times. This sequence joins TRBV2 and TRBJ2-2; TRBD1 agrees at 8 bases. Trimming removed 6 bases from V and 6 bases from J; junction bases left unmatched: 3. Per the germline V gene, CDR1 is SNHLY and CDR2 is FYNNEI. The CDR3 is made up of 13 amino acids. The CDR3 nucleotides read TGTGCCAGCAGGGACAGGGTGCCCGGGGAGCTGTTTTTT. Its translation is CASRDRVPGELFF.

The chain is built from TRBV5-8 and TRBJ1-5; tentative D call: TRBD1 (5 bases). Germline V gene sequence: CDR1 SGHTS, CDR2 YDEGEE. The germline V and J ends were trimmed by 0 bases and 9 bases, with 10 bases remaining between them. The length of the CDR3 is 13 residues. The CDR3, as DNA: TGTGCCAGCAGCTTGGGAATGGGGCGGCCCCAGCATTTT. Translating it yields CASSLGMGRPQHF.